The present T cell receptor beta chain was sequenced within a study of OX40 agonist ivuxolimab in advanced cancers. Method: immunoSEQ multiplex PCR; TCRdb's copy keeps in-frame clones and lacks some. The sample includes some 80,000 clones, almost 85% of them seen just once. Germline CDR1 is LNHDA and CDR2 is SQIVND (reference sequence). The CDR3 is 16 residues long. V gave up 3 bases and J gave up 6 bases, with 20 bases separating them. This chain links TRBV19 with TRBJ1-1; possibly TRBD1 for D (6 bases). Sequenced here: CD4+ or CD8+ T cells sorted from blood, sampled in a trial of the OX40 agonist ivuxolimab. The source is an adult with an advanced solid tumor such as melanoma, head and neck, liver or kidney cancer. The CDR3 nucleotides read TGTGCCAGTAGTATTCCGTTGTCCGGACAGAAATCTGAAGCTTTCTTT. Residues: CASSIPLSGQKSEAFF.